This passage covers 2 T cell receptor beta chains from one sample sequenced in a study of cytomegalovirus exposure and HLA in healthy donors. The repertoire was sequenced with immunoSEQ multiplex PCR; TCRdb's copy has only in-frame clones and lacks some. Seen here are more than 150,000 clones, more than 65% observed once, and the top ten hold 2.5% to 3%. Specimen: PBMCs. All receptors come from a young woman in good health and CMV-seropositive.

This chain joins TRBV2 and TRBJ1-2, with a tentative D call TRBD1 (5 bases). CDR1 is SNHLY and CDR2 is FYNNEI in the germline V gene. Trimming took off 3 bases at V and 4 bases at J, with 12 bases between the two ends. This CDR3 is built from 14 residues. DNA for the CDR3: TGTGCCAGCAGTGACGGGGGAGACGGCTATGGCTACACCTTC. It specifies CASSDGGDGYGYTF.

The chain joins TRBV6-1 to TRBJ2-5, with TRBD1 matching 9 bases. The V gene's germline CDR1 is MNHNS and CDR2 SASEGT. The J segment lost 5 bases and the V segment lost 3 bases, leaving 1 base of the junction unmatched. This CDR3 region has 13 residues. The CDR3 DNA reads TGTGCCAGCAGTGAGACAGGGGGGGAGACCCAGTACTTC. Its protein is CASSETGGETQYF.